The 14 T cell receptor beta chains given below trace back to one sample, sequenced in a study of cytomegalovirus exposure and HLA in healthy donors (dated by TCRdb to 2016 to 2017). The library relied on the immunoSEQ multiplex PCR assay. For the multiplex PCR, a mixture combining 60 forward primers for TCR Vbeta segments and 13 reverse primers for TCR Jbeta segments was used. TCRdb re-hosts the immuneACCESS table, in-frame sequences only. Its copies lack some clones; in the studies checked, an unresolved V gene accounts for under half of them, and the cause for the rest is not known. The table for this sample shows roughly 190,000 clones. The top ten constitute around 0.8% of the sample. The material sequenced was PBMCs. The source of these receptors is a woman younger than 35 in good health and CMV-seropositive.

This sequence joins TRBV4-2 and TRBJ2-1; 12 bases line up with TRBD2. Germline V gives CDR1 LGHNA, CDR2 YNFKEQ. Trimming removed 0 bases from V and 11 bases from J; junction bases left unmatched: 2. There are 14 residues in the CDR3. In DNA form, the CDR3 reads TGTGCCAGCAGCCAAGAAACTAGCGGGGGGCAGCAGTTCTTC. This translates into CASSQETSGGQQFF.

The rearrangement uses TRBV25-1 and TRBJ1-1; 7 positions agree with TRBD1. V was pared by 2 bases and J by 1 base, with 4 bases of the junction left unmatched. The CDR3 consists of 15 residues. Germline V gene lookup returns CDR1 MGHDK and CDR2 SYGVNS. CDR3 in amino acids: CASSEGGQKNTEAFF. The CDR3 region has the DNA TGTGCCAGCAGTGAAGGGGGACAGAAGAACACTGAAGCTTTCTTT. Filled out from reference TRBV25-1 and TRBJ1-1, the complete variable domain reads EADIYQTPRYLVIGTGKKITLECSQTMGHDKMYWYQQDPGMELHLIHYSYGVNSTEKGDLSSESTVSRIRTEHFPLTLESARPSHTSQYLCASSEGGQKNTEAFFGQGTRLTVV.

The gene calls are TRBV4-3 and TRBJ2-7, with 8 bases lining up with TRBD2. The germline V gene has CDR1 LGHNA and CDR2 YSLEER. Trimming removed 0 bases from V and 2 bases from J; junction bases left unmatched: 3. The length of the CDR3 is 15 residues. The CDR3 DNA reads TGCGCCAGCAGCCAAGATGAACTAGCGGCCTACGAGCAGTACTTC. This translates into CASSQDELAAYEQYF.

Comment on this clone: The same CDR3 is also encoded by other DNA sequences in this sample. This sequence joins TRBV2 and TRBJ1-5, with 8 bases lining up with TRBD1. V lost 2 bases to trimming and J lost 4 bases; unmatched junction nucleotides: 4. Germline values: CDR1 SNHLY, CDR2 FYNNEI. The CDR3 contains 15 residues. This chain's CDR3 is CASSEQGAGNQPQHF. In DNA form, the CDR3 reads TGTGCCAGCAGTGAACAGGGGGCGGGAAATCAGCCCCAGCATTTT.

The rearrangement links TRBV9 to TRBJ2-2; 7 nucleotides match TRBD2. The CDR3 sequence is 15 residues long. The V gene end was trimmed by 0 bases and the J gene end by 4 bases; junction bases not matched to a gene: 3. Germline V gene data show CDR1 as SGDLS and CDR2 as YYNGEE. The CDR3: CASSVEPGGTGELFF. Written as DNA, the CDR3 is TGTGCCAGCAGCGTAGAACCGGGAGGCACCGGGGAGCTGTTTTTT. The full variable domain, in which reference TRBV9 and TRBJ2-2 provide the parts outside the CDR3, is DSGVTQTPKHLITATGQRVTLRCSPRSGDLSVYWYQQSLDQGLQFLIQYYNGEERAKGNILERFSAQQFPDLHSELNLSSLELGDSALYFCASSVEPGGTGELFFGEGSRLTVL.

V is TRBV10-1 and J is TRBJ2-7; 9 bases line up with TRBD1. The CDR3 is 13 amino acids. Germline V gives CDR1 WNHNN, CDR2 SYGVQD (reference sequence). V lost 5 bases to trimming and J lost 6 bases; unmatched junction nucleotides: 5. The CDR3 region is CASSRDREGEQYF. As DNA, the CDR3 is TGCGCCAGCAGTAGGGACAGGGAGGGCGAGCAGTACTTC.

The chain links TRBV19 to TRBJ2-1; 7 bases agree with TRBD1. The ends lost 0 bases at V and 8 bases at J; junction bases unmatched: 10. CDR3 length: 16 amino acids. In germline, CDR1 is LNHDA, CDR2 SQIVND (reference sequence). In nucleotides, the CDR3 is TGTGCCAGTAGTATAGATCTGGAGACAGGGTTTGATGAGCAGTTCTTC. Encoded protein: CASSIDLETGFDEQFF.

The rearrangement joins TRBV19 to TRBJ2-1; 11 bases are shared with TRBD1. This CDR3 comprises 15 residues. From germline, CDR1 is LNHDA and CDR2 SQIVND (reference sequence). The V gene end was trimmed by 9 bases and the J gene end by 3 bases; junction bases not matched to a gene: 7. CDR3 DNA: TGTGCCAGCTCCAGGACAGGGGGCGACTACAATGAGCAGTTCTTC. It specifies CASSRTGGDYNEQFF. Full variable domain (outside the CDR3, taken from reference TRBV19 and TRBJ2-1): DGGITQSPKYLFRKEGQNVTLSCEQNLNHDAMYWYRQDPGQGLRLIYYSQIVNDFQKGDIAEGYSVSREKKESFPLTVTSAQKNPTAFYLCASSRTGGDYNEQFFGPGTRLTVL.

This sequence joins TRBV5-4 and TRBJ1-2, with D tentatively TRBD1 (6 bases). This CDR3 region has 14 residues. V lost 0 bases and J lost 3, with 9 bases in between. Germline V gives CDR1 SGHNT, CDR2 YYREEE (reference sequence). CDR3 loop: CASSLDRAYYGYTF. The CDR3 region has the DNA TGTGCCAGCAGCTTGGACAGGGCTTACTATGGCTACACCTTC.

The gene calls are TRBV4-1 and TRBJ2-7; D is possibly TRBD2 (5 bases). Germline V gene sequence: CDR1 MGHRA, CDR2 YSYEKL. V was trimmed by 2 bases and J by 0 bases, leaving 5 bases between them. The CDR3 runs to 13 residues. CDR3 in amino acids: CASSQRDSYEQYF. As DNA, the CDR3 is TGCGCCAGCAGCCAACGGGACTCCTACGAGCAGTACTTC.

The chain carries TRBV2 and TRBJ1-6; 8 bases map to TRBD1. Germline values: CDR1 SNHLY, CDR2 FYNNEI. J gave up 5 bases and V 5 bases, and 5 bases lay outside the gene matches. The CDR3 extends over 15 amino acids. The CDR3 protein is CASSIRTGNNSPLHF. CDR3 bases: TGTGCCAGCAGTATCCGGACAGGGAATAATTCACCCCTCCACTTT.

The V gene is TRBV15, the J gene TRBJ2-7, with a tentative D call TRBD2 (6 bases). Trimming left V 5 bases short and J 2 bases short, with 16 bases between. The CDR3 loop spans 15 amino acids. CDR1 is LNHNV, CDR2 YYDKDF, per germline (reference sequence). CDR3 residues: CATSGGGRGPYEQYF. CDR3 bases: TGTGCCACCAGCGGGGGTGGGCGGGGACCCTACGAGCAGTACTTC. The whole variable domain, filled in from reference TRBV15 and TRBJ2-7, reads DAMVIQNPRYQVTQFGKPVTLSCSQTLNHNVMYWYQQKSSQAPKLLFHYYDKDFNNEADTPDNFQSRRPNTSFCFLDIRSPGLGDTAMYLCATSGGGRGPYEQYFGPGTRLTVT.

The gene calls are TRBV2 and TRBJ1-2; 9 nucleotides agree with TRBD1. The germline CDR1 and CDR2 sequences are SNHLY and FYNNEI. J gave up 5 bases and V 6 bases, and 7 bases lay outside the gene matches. The CDR3 loop spans 14 amino acids. Here the CDR3 reads CASRAGQGFYGYTF. DNA of the CDR3: TGTGCCAGCAGGGCCGGACAGGGGTTTTATGGCTACACCTTC.

The chain combines TRBV4-3 with TRBJ2-7; D uncertain. Germline V CDR1 and CDR2: LGHNA, YSLEER. The length of the CDR3 is 13 residues. V lost 4 bases, J lost 7 bases, and 14 bases lay in between. CDR3 nucleotides: TGCGCCAGCAGCCCCCGGAGACGAGAAGAGCAGTACTTC. Translation: CASSPRRREEQYF.